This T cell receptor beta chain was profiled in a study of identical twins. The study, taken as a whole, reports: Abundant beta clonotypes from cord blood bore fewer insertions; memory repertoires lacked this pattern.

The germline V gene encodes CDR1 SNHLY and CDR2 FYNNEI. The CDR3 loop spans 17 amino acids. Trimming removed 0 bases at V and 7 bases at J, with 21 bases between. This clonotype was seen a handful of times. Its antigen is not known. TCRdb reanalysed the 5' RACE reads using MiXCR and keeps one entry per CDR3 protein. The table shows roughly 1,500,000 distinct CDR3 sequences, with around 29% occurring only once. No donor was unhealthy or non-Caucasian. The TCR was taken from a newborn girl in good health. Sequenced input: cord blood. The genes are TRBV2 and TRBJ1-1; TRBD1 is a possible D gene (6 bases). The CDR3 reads CASSEAWGGRMTYEAFF. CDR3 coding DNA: TGTGCCAGCAGTGAAGCGTGGGGGGGCAGGATGACCTATGAAGCTTTCTTT.